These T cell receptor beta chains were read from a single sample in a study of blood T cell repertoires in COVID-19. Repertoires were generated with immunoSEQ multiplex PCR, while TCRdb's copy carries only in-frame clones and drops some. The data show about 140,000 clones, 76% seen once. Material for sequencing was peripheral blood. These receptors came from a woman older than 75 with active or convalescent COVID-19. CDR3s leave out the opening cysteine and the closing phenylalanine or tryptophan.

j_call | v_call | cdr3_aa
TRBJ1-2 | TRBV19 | ASSNTGDGYGYT
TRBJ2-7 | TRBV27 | ASRVQGSYEQY
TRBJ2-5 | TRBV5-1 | ASSPEGALRGGRETQY
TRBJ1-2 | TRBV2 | ASSPFASEGYGYT
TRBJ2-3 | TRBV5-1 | ASSVSSNPSDTQY
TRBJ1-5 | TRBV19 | ASSIGGGQPQH
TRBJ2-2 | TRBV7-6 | ASSRRGSTNTGELF
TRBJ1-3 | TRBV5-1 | ASSKPGTGGPGNTIY
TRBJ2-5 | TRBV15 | ATSRGKAERETQY
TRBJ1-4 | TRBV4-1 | ASSQGVSGHLEKLF